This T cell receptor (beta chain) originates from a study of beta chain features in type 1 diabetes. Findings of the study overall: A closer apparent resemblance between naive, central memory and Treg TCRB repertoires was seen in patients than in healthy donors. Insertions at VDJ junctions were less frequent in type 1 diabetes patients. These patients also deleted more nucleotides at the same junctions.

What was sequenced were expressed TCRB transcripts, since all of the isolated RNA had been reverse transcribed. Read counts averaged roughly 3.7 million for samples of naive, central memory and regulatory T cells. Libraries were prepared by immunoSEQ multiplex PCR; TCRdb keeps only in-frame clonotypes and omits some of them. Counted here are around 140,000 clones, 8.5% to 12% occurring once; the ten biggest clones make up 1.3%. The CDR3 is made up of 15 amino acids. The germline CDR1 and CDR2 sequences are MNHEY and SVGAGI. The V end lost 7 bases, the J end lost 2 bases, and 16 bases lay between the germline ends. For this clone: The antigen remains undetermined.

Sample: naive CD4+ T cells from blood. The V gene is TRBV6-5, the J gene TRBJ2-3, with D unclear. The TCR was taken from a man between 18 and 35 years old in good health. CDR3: CASNPQATPTDTQYF. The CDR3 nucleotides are TGTGCCAGCAACCCTCAGGCGACCCCCACAGATACGCAGTATTTT.